This paragraph covers one TCR beta chain sequence. Its target is unknown. The CDR3 totals 14 residues. CDR1 DFQATT and CDR2 SNEGSKA come from the germline V gene (reference sequence). V shed 6 bases and J 4 bases; nucleotides not matched to a gene: 7. The data originate from a study of T cells in Graves' hyperthyroidism and ophthalmopathy. Study-level results: Before onset, ophthalmopathy was predicted by the model a median about six months earlier. Most thyroid-expanded clonotypes above 0.001 were also found in blood.

Authors of the study amplified TCR beta CDR3 regions from RNA transcripts. Using the HTBI primer set, a first-round RT-PCR was run on the TCR CDR3. TCRdb called the multiplex PCR reads again in MiXCR, with one record for every CDR3 protein. The sample yields fewer than 750,000 distinct CDR3 sequences, about 15% seen once. Material for sequencing was blood. The TCR originated in a woman in her 50s with Graves' ophthalmopathy. The chain carries TRBV20-1 and TRBJ2-3, with 10 bases that match TRBD2. The CDR3 DNA sequence: TGCAGTGCGATGGCTAGCGGGAGCGCAGATACGCAGTATTTT. Protein sequence: CSAMASGSADTQYF.